The entry below describes one TCR beta chain. The target antigen is unknown. TCRdb independently ran MiXCR on the 5' RACE reads; one entry per CDR3 protein. The sample consists of over 35,000 distinct CDR3 sequences, under 12% of them appearing once. This specimen comes from a study of spatial heterogeneity in lung cancer. Study information: The donors were 55 to 85 patients with non-small cell lung cancer that was early-stage and untreated. Study findings and constraints: Compared with follow-up, resection was when ubiquitous expanded tumor TCRs appeared in blood more.

The sample's time point: blood at routine non-recurrence follow-up after resection. V shed 6 bases and J shed 10 bases, with 12 bases lying between them. The length of the CDR3 is 11 residues. The V gene's germline CDR1 is MNHNS and CDR2 SASEGT. This TCR came from a female donor with early-stage non-small cell lung cancer. Sequenced here: PBMCs, sampled at follow-up. This chain connects TRBV6-1 to TRBJ1-1; D is unclear. The CDR3 sequence: CASREQTRAFF. Here the CDR3 DNA reads TGTGCCAGCAGGGAACAAACCAGAGCTTTCTTT.